Each of the 32 T cell receptor beta chains below was sequenced from the same sample in a study of regulatory T cells in long-lasting Graves disease. Indicated time point: persistent/refractory GD, antithyroid drugs over 5 years with positive TRAb. PBMC RNA served as the TCR library source. Researchers made TCR beta libraries by using iRepertoire HTBI primers and running Arm-PCR on CDR3 regions. TCRdb fed the multiplex PCR reads into MiXCR, producing one record per CDR3 protein. The sample lists 390,000 or so distinct CDR3 sequences, about 23% occurring once. This specimen consisted of peripheral blood mononuclear cells (PBMCs), obtained when the disease was refractory, from a patient treated with antithyroid drugs. All receptors come from a woman in her 40s with Graves disease.

V is TRBV28 and J is TRBJ2-2; 8 bases are a match to TRBD2. V was pared by 4 bases and J by 6 bases, with 7 bases of the junction left unmatched. Germline-derived CDR1 and CDR2 are MDHEN and SYDVKM. CDR3 length equals 15 residues. CDR3 sequence: CASSSAGEAAGELFF. The CDR3 DNA reads as TGTGCCAGCAGTTCAGCGGGAGAAGCGGCCGGGGAGCTGTTTTTT.

The chain uses TRBV29-1 and TRBJ2-2; 8 nucleotides agree with TRBD1. The V gene end was trimmed by 4 bases and the J gene end by 4 bases; junction bases not matched to a gene: 2. This CDR3 contains 13 residues. From germline, CDR1 is SQVTM and CDR2 ANQGSEA. CDR3 DNA: TGCAGCGTTGTTACAGGGGGCACCGGGGAGCTGTTTTTT. It codes for CSVVTGGTGELFF.

V gene TRBV10-3 combines with J gene TRBJ2-3; D remains ambiguous. Germline V CDR1 and CDR2: ENHRY, SYGVKD. The CDR3 has 15 amino acids. The V end was cut by 0 bases, the J end by 2 bases, with 9 bases between. The CDR3 sequence is CAISESSDHTDTQYF. In nucleotides, the CDR3 is TGTGCCATCAGTGAGTCTTCGGACCACACAGATACGCAGTATTTT.

The chain links TRBV3-1 to TRBJ2-7; D ambiguous. The V gene's germline CDR1 is LGHDT and CDR2 YNNKEL (reference sequence). V was clipped by 1 base and J by 5 bases, with 9 bases between them. The CDR3 contains 13 residues. CDR3 residues: CASSQVRRDEQYF. The CDR3 coding sequence is TGTGCCAGCAGCCAAGTCCGTAGGGACGAGCAGTACTTC.

As concerns this clonotype: This clone may be a read error of a much larger clone one base away. The CDR3 DNA is TGTGCCACCAGCAGAGATTTTGGGGTCCACCACGAAACCATTCAGTACTTC. Translating it yields CATSRDFGVHHETIQYF. V is TRBV15 and J is TRBJ2-4; no clear D. The V end lost 0 bases, the J end lost 9 bases, and 21 bases lay between the germline ends. The CDR3 covers 17 residues. The germline V gene has CDR1 LNHNV and CDR2 YYDKDF (reference sequence).

The chain combines TRBV5-1 with TRBJ2-1, with D perhaps matching TRBD1 (5 bases). The CDR3 is 13 residues long. Germline V gene lookup returns CDR1 SGHRS and CDR2 YFSETQ. V was clipped by 3 bases and J by 6 bases, with 10 bases between them. In DNA form, the CDR3 reads TGCGCCAGCAGCTGGGGCAAGGTCAATGAGCAGTTCTTC. This gives the protein CASSWGKVNEQFF. Filled out from reference TRBV5-1 and TRBJ2-1, the complete variable domain reads KAGVTQTPRYLIKTRGQQVTLSCSPISGHRSVSWYQQTPGQGLQFLFEYFSETQRNKGNFPGRFSGRQFSNSRSEMNVSTLELGDSALYLCASSWGKVNEQFFGPGTRLTVL.

The chain carries TRBV30 and TRBJ2-7; 7 nucleotides agree with TRBD1. The V gene end was trimmed by 0 bases and the J gene end by 3 bases; junction bases not matched to a gene: 5. This CDR3 has 14 residues. CDR1 GTSNPN and CDR2 SVGIG come from the germline V gene (reference sequence). This chain's CDR3 is CAWSVQGKGYEQYF. The DNA of the CDR3 is TGTGCCTGGAGTGTACAGGGGAAAGGCTACGAGCAGTACTTC.

V usage is TRBV6-1 and J usage is TRBJ2-4, with D possibly matching TRBD1 (5 bases). The CDR3 length is 15 residues. Germline loops: CDR1 MNHNS, CDR2 SASEGT. Trimming took 4 bases from V and 6 from J, leaving 16 bases between them. CDR3 residues: CASSVRVGSRNIQYF. As DNA, the CDR3 is TGTGCCAGCAGTGTCAGGGTGGGATCAAGAAACATTCAGTACTTC.

J is TRBJ2-5 and V is TRBV28; a weak D match, TRBD2 (6 bases). Germline CDR1 is MDHEN and CDR2 is SYDVKM. The length of the CDR3 is 14 residues. V was shortened by 2 bases and J by 4 bases, with 11 bases between the two germline ends. CDR3 sequence reads: CASSLPRGGETQYF. The CDR3 bases are TGTGCCAGCAGTTTACCGCGGGGAGGAGAGACCCAGTACTTC.

This clonotype has ten or more counts. V is TRBV6-1 and J is TRBJ1-5, with D unresolved. This CDR3 contains 12 residues. V was trimmed by 10 bases and J by 0 bases, leaving 7 bases between them. Germline-derived CDR1 and CDR2 are MNHNS and SASEGT. The CDR3: CATSYSNQPQHF. CDR3 nucleotide sequence: TGTGCCACCTCATATAGCAATCAGCCCCAGCATTTT.

Concerning this clonotype itself: Just one base apart from a much larger clone, this may be a read error. V usage is TRBV28 and J usage is TRBJ1-1; a possible D gene is TRBD1 (5 bases). Germline-derived CDR1 and CDR2 are MDHEN and SYDVKM. V was cut by 8 bases and J by 3 bases, with 19 bases left in between. The CDR3 has 15 residues. This CDR3 reads CASDGADTGHTEAFF. The CDR3 nucleotides are TGTGCCAGCGACGGTGCGGACACAGGACACACTGAAGCTTTCTTT.

The sample holds a few counts of this clonotype. The chain has TRBV20-1 and TRBJ1-5; 7 bases fit TRBD1. Germline trimming cut 0 bases from V and 9 bases from J; bases unmatched to any gene: 8. The CDR3 is made up of 14 amino acids. In germline, CDR1 is DFQATT, CDR2 SNEGSKA (reference sequence). This chain's CDR3 is CSARDLTGSGPQHF. The DNA of the CDR3 is TGCAGTGCTAGAGATTTGACAGGGAGTGGGCCCCAGCATTTT.

This clonotype was seen many times. The V and J genes are TRBV28 and TRBJ2-5; a possible D gene is TRBD1 (5 bases). This CDR3 spans 16 amino acids. Germline loops: CDR1 MDHEN, CDR2 SYDVKM. With 1 base removed from V and 5 bases from J, the gap between germline ends came to 17 bases. In nucleotides, the CDR3 is TGTGCCAGCAGTTTATTAGGGATAGGGGTTGGGGAGACCCAGTACTTC. Its translation is CASSLLGIGVGETQYF.

This clonotype has at least ten counts. This chain links TRBV7-3 with TRBJ2-2; 9 positions match TRBD1. The CDR3 is 15 residues long. Germline V gives CDR1 SGHTA, CDR2 FQGTGA. The V gene end was trimmed by 5 bases and the J gene end by 4 bases; junction bases not matched to a gene: 5. The CDR3: CASSPGTGTTGELFF. DNA for the CDR3: TGTGCCAGCAGCCCCGGGACAGGGACCACCGGGGAGCTGTTTTTT. Variable domain in full (rest from reference TRBV7-3 and TRBJ2-2): GAGVSQTPSNKVTEKGKYVELRCDPISGHTALYWYRQSLGQGPEFLIYFQGTGAADDSGLPNDRFFAVRPEGSVSTLKIQRTERGDSAVYLCASSPGTGTTGELFFGEGSRLTVL.

About this clonotype: This may be a read error, as it is one base from a much larger clone. The V call is TRBV12-3 or TRBV12-4, the J call TRBJ2-1, with 10 bases fitting TRBD2. After removal of 7 bases from V and 1 base from J, the junction contained 13 bases not matched to a gene. The CDR3 has 18 residues. The CDR3 protein is CASTLAASGSGSYNEQFF. CDR3 DNA: TGTGCCAGCACCCTAGCGGCTAGCGGGAGTGGTTCCTACAATGAGCAGTTCTTC.

The J gene is TRBJ1-5, the V gene TRBV2; no clear D gene. Trimming left V 7 bases short and J 0 bases short, with 10 bases between. Germline CDR1 is SNHLY and CDR2 is FYNNEI. This CDR3 contains 14 residues. The DNA for the CDR3 is TGTGCCAGCACGGAGTCCATTAGCAATCAGCCCCAGCATTTT. Its translation is CASTESISNQPQHF.

This sequence joins TRBV5-5 and TRBJ2-5; D gene uncertain. The V gene's germline CDR1 is SGHKS and CDR2 YYEKEE (reference sequence). The V gene lost 1 base and the J gene lost 2 bases, with 6 bases spanning the gap. This CDR3 is 13 amino acids long. The CDR3 sequence: CASSLLLQETQYF. Here the CDR3 DNA reads TGTGCCAGCAGCTTGCTCCTTCAAGAGACCCAGTACTTC.

In its sample, this clonotype was seen a few times. The chain uses TRBV12-3 or TRBV12-4 and TRBJ2-1; 10 nucleotides agree with TRBD2. Trimming removed 3 bases from V and 6 bases from J; junction bases left unmatched: 14. CDR3 length equals 18 residues. For the CDR3, the DNA is TGTGCCAGCAGTTTTTTGGGACTAGCGACCCAGGCGCGCAATGAGCAGTTCTTC. It is translated as CASSFLGLATQARNEQFF.

The chain joins TRBV20-1 to TRBJ2-3, with 10 nucleotides matching TRBD2. Germline values: CDR1 DFQATT, CDR2 SNEGSKA (reference sequence). This CDR3 region has 18 residues. Trimming cost V 2 bases and J 0 bases; bases outside gene matches: 11. The CDR3, as DNA: TGCAGTGCTAGAAAAACAATAGCGGGAGGTCCTAGCACAGATACGCAGTATTTT. Protein: CSARKTIAGGPSTDTQYF.

This clonotype was seen many times. This chain uses TRBV11-1 with TRBJ2-7; no clear D gene. The V gene lost 5 bases and the J gene lost 3 bases, with 11 bases spanning the gap. Germline assignment: CDR1 SGHAT and CDR2 FQDESV (reference sequence). The CDR3 has 13 residues. The CDR3 DNA sequence: TGTGCCAGCAGCCCTACACCCCTCTACGAGCAGTACTTC. Translation: CASSPTPLYEQYF.

The V and J genes are TRBV24-1 and TRBJ2-1; 13 nucleotides line up with TRBD2. CDR1 and CDR2 from the germline V gene are KGHDR and SFDVKD. The CDR3 loop spans 18 amino acids. The V and J ends lost 4 bases and 2 bases, in that order; junction bases with no gene match: 7. Written as DNA, the CDR3 is TGTGCCACCAGTGACCTCGGACTAGCGGGAGAGGCCTACAATGAGCAGTTCTTC. The encoded protein is CATSDLGLAGEAYNEQFF.

Many counts were recorded for this clonotype. The V call is TRBV7-8, the J call TRBJ1-5; possibly TRBD1 for D (6 bases). Germline loops: CDR1 SGHVS, CDR2 FQNEAQ. The CDR3 is 15 residues long. V was shortened by 5 bases and J by 5 bases, with 16 bases between the two germline ends. CDR3 protein: CASSLNPGEDQPQHF. The CDR3, as DNA: TGTGCCAGCAGCCTAAACCCAGGGGAAGATCAGCCCCAGCATTTT.

The chain joins TRBV2 to TRBJ2-7, with D perhaps matching TRBD2 (5 bases). The CDR3 contains 15 residues. Germline loops: CDR1 SNHLY, CDR2 FYNNEI. The V gene lost 3 bases and the J gene lost 2 bases, with 14 bases spanning the gap. The DNA of the CDR3 is TGTGCCAGCAGTGAGGGAGACTTTGGGGCCTACGAGCAGTACTTC. This gives the protein CASSEGDFGAYEQYF.

CDR3 DNA sequence: TGTGCCAGTAGCACCTGGGGGCCCGATACGCAGTATTTT. The encoded protein is CASSTWGPDTQYF. This chain uses TRBV28 with TRBJ2-3; the D gene is possibly TRBD1 (6 bases). V lost 9 bases and J lost 6, with 16 bases in between. The germline V gene has CDR1 MDHEN and CDR2 SYDVKM. CDR3 length equals 13 residues.

The genes are TRBV27 and TRBJ1-3, with no clear D. Trimming took off 4 bases at V and 2 bases at J, with 18 bases between the two ends. The CDR3 totals 17 residues. Germline CDR1 and CDR2: MNHEY and SMNVEV (reference sequence). CDR3 protein: CASSSTFRRLAGNTIYF. The CDR3 coding sequence is TGTGCCAGCAGTTCCACCTTTAGACGATTAGCTGGAAACACCATATATTTT.

A word on this clonotype: A junction end diverges from the germline sequence, so it may reflect a read error. The V gene is TRBV5-1, the J gene TRBJ2-7, with 9 positions matching TRBD2. This CDR3 has 15 amino acids. Germline V gene lookup returns CDR1 SGHRS and CDR2 YFSETQ. CDR3 DNA sequence: TGCGCCGGCAGCTTGGTGCTAGCGGGAACTGGCGAGCAGTACTTC. Translated, it gives CAGSLVLAGTGEQYF.

The chain employs TRBV29-1 and TRBJ2-7; 14 bases line up with TRBD2. Trimming at V came to 6 bases and at J to 3 bases, leaving 4 bases not matched to a gene. The length of the CDR3 is 14 residues. Per germline, CDR1 SQVTM and CDR2 ANQGSEA. Written as DNA, the CDR3 is TGCAGCGTACCGGGACTAGCGGGAGACTACGAGCAGTACTTC. This gives the protein CSVPGLAGDYEQYF.

The genes are TRBV10-2 and TRBJ2-7, with 8 positions matching TRBD2. Per germline, CDR1 WSHSY and CDR2 SAAADI. With 3 bases clipped from V and 7 bases from J, the junction kept 2 bases outside the gene matches. The length of the CDR3 is 12 residues. The CDR3 here is CASSDRLAEQYF. CDR3 coding DNA: TGCGCCAGCAGTGATCGACTAGCGGAGCAGTACTTC.

The rearrangement links TRBV11-2 to TRBJ1-1, with D tentatively TRBD1 (6 bases). From germline, CDR1 is SGHAT and CDR2 FQNNGV. With 6 bases removed from V and 6 bases from J, the gap between germline ends came to 20 bases. The CDR3 contains 15 residues. The CDR3: CASRSIQGLFAEAFF. CDR3 DNA sequence: TGTGCCAGCAGATCTATTCAGGGGCTGTTTGCTGAAGCTTTCTTT.

This clonotype was seen many times. The rearrangement uses TRBV28 and TRBJ2-2; weak D call: TRBD2 (5 bases). V lost 2 bases to trimming and J lost 6 bases, with 13 bases between them. Germline V gives CDR1 MDHEN, CDR2 SYDVKM. The CDR3 is made up of 15 amino acids. Here the CDR3 DNA reads TGTGCCAGCAGTTTAGGCGGGCTCCCGCCCGGGGAGCTGTTTTTT. Protein: CASSLGGLPPGELFF.

The gene calls are TRBV3-1 and TRBJ1-6; D uncertain. Per the germline V gene, CDR1 is LGHDT and CDR2 is YNNKEL (reference sequence). Trimming shortened V by 6 bases and J by 7 bases, and 13 bases separated the two germline ends. This CDR3 has 14 amino acids. The DNA of the CDR3 is TGTGCCAGCAGTCAATCAGACGGAAATTCACCCCTCCACTTT. It translates to CASSQSDGNSPLHF.

The chain uses TRBV19 and TRBJ1-6; 7 positions agree with TRBD1. The germline gives CDR1 LNHDA, CDR2 SQIVND (reference sequence). V dropped 6 bases and J dropped 8; count of bases not matched to a gene: 7. CDR3 length equals 14 residues. The CDR3 reads CASRTGTGDSPLHF. DNA for the CDR3: TGTGCCAGTAGGACAGGGACTGGAGATTCACCCCTCCACTTT.